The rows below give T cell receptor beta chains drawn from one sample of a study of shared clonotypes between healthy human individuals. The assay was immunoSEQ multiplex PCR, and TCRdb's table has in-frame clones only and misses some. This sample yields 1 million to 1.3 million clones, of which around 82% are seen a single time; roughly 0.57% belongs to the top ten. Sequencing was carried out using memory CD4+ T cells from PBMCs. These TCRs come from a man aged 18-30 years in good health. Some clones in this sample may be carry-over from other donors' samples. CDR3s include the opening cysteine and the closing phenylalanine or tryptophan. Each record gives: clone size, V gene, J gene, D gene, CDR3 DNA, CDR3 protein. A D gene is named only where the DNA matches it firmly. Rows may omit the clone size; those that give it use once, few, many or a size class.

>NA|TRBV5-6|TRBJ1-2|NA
TGTGCCAGCAGCTTGACGGGAAGAGACTATGGCTACACCTTC
CASSLTGRDYGYTF
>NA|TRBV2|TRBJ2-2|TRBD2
TGTGCCAGCAGTGAATGGGTGGGAGGGCCGGCCGGGGAGCTGTTTTTT
CASSEWVGGPAGELFF
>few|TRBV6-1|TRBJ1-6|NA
TGTGCCACGGGGGGAGACGGCGATAATTCACCCCTCCACTTT
CATGGDGDNSPLHF
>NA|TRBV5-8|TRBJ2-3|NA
TGTGCCAGCAGCCTGGCAGATACGCAGTATTTT
CASSLADTQYF
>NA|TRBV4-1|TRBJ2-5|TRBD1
TGCGCCAGCAGCCACCGGACAGGGGGCGTCGAGACCCAGTACTTC
CASSHRTGGVETQYF
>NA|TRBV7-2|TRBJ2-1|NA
TGTGCCAGCAGCTTAATGGGGACGAATAATGAGCAGTTCTTC
CASSLMGTNNEQFF
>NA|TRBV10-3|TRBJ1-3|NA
TGTGCCATCAGTGAGTCGATAGGGTCTGGAAACACCATATATTTT
CAISESIGSGNTIYF
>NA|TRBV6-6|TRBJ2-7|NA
TGTGCCAGCAGTTACCGATCTAGCCGGGGCTCCTACGAGCAGTACTTC
CASSYRSSRGSYEQYF
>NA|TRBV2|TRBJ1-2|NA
TGTGCCAGCGCCTCAAGGGGGAACCTCTATGGCTACACCTTC
CASASRGNLYGYTF
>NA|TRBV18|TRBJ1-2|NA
TGTGCCAGCTCACCAGAAACGACAGAAAACTATGGCTACACCTTC
CASSPETTENYGYTF
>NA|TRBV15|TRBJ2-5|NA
TGTGCCACTAGGGGGGGAGAGACCCAGTACTTC
CATRGGETQYF
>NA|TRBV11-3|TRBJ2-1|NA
TGTGCCAGCAGCGATCCGGGCAGGTCTGAGCAGTTCTTC
CASSDPGRSEQFF
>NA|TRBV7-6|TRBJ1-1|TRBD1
TGTGCCAGCAGCCGAGTCGGACAGGGGCTCTCGGGTGAAGCTTTCTTT
CASSRVGQGLSGEAFF
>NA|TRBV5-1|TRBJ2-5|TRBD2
TGCGCCAGCAGGGGGGTGATAGCGGGAGAGACCCAGTACTTC
CASRGVIAGETQYF
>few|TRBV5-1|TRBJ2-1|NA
TGCGCCAGCAGCCTAGCCGTGGACAGTCTGCAGTTCTTC
CASSLAVDSLQFF
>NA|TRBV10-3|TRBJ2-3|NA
TGTGCCATCAGTCCCCGGGCTAGCGGGACAGGAGATACGCAGTATTTT
CAISPRASGTGDTQYF
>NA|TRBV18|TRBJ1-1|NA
TGTGCCAGCTCACCACGCCAGGCACGGGACACTGAAGCTTTCTTT
CASSPRQARDTEAFF
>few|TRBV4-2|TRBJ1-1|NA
TGTGCCAGCAGCCAAGATATCAGGGAGGACACTGAAGCTTTCTTT
CASSQDIREDTEAFF
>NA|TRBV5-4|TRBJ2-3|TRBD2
TGTGCCAGCAGCCGGGGGGGGGCTAGCACAGATACGCAGTATTTT
CASSRGGASTDTQYF
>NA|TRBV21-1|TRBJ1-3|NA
TGTGCCAGCAGACCCCACGAGAGCTCTGGAAACACCATATATTTT
CASRPHESSGNTIYF
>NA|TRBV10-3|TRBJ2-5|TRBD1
TGTGCCGTCAAATCACAGGGGGATTCCGTGGGTGAGACCCAGTACTTC
CAVKSQGDSVGETQYF
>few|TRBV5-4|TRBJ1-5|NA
TGTGCCAGCAGCCTGCCCAATCAGCCCCAGCATTTT
CASSLPNQPQHF
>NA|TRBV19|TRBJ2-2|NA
TGTGCCACCCAAACGGAGCTGGACACCGGGGAGCTGTTTTTT
CATQTELDTGELFF
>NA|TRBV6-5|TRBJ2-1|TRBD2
TGTGCCAGCAGTTACGGCGGGAGGGCCCCCGGTGAGCAGTTCTTC
CASSYGGRAPGEQFF
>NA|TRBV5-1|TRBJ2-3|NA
TGCGCCAGCAGCTTGCAAGGGGCTGGTGGCACAGATACGCAGTATTTT
CASSLQGAGGTDTQYF
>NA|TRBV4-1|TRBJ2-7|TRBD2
TGCGCCAGCAGCCAAAGACTAGCGGGGGACCCCTACGAGCAGTACTTC
CASSQRLAGDPYEQYF